This T cell receptor (beta chain) stems from a study of T-cell memory formation after mild COVID-19. Germline lookup yields CDR1 LNHDA and CDR2 SQIVND (reference sequence). CDR3 length: 15 residues. With 6 bases removed from V and 3 bases from J, the gap between germline ends came to 15 bases. Turning to this clonotype: The antigen is undetermined.

TCRdb processed the 5' RACE reads anew with MiXCR; each CDR3 protein has one entry. Of about 350,000 distinct CDR3 sequences in the sample, approximately 15% are singletons; the top ten hold 20% to 25%. General study points: Whether day 37 second-wave clones are SARS-CoV-2-specific was not confirmed. Several responding clones turned up in pre-infection memory, indicating that cross-reactive memory may have taken part.

Specimen: PBMCs or a T cell subset sorted from them (not recorded which). This sequence was found in a young man who had mild COVID-19 (a few samples of this study predate the infection). Cell type and time point are not known. V gene TRBV19 combines with J gene TRBJ2-4, with D possibly matching TRBD1 (6 bases). This CDR3 is CASSPQGSGKNIQYF. CDR3 DNA sequence: TGTGCCAGTAGCCCTCAGGGGTCTGGCAAAAACATTCAGTACTTC.